This paragraph reports one T cell receptor beta chain. What it binds is unknown. Sequenced by immunoSEQ multiplex PCR; TCRdb stores in-frame clones only, minus some. The sample yields about 55,000 clones, roughly 86% seen once. This record comes from a study of OX40 agonist ivuxolimab in advanced cancers. Study as a whole: Those treated in dose escalation had hepatocellular carcinoma, melanoma, renal cell cancer or head and neck cancer. Patients achieving partial responses numbered three: one hepatocellular carcinoma case and two cutaneous melanoma cases.

Study-wide findings and caveats: Expansion of clones was among the lowest in partial responders at 0.1-3.0 mg/kg. There was clonal expansion of CD4+ and CD8+ blood T cells by week 6 at 0.1 to 3.0 mg/kg.

Per germline, CDR1 MGHRA and CDR2 YSYEKL. The V gene lost 4 bases and the J gene lost 2 bases, with 12 bases spanning the gap. This CDR3 is 14 amino acids long. Sequencing used CD4+ or CD8+ T cells sorted from blood, obtained in a trial of the OX40 agonist ivuxolimab. The TCR was taken from an adult with an advanced solid tumor such as melanoma, head and neck, liver or kidney cancer. The J gene is TRBJ2-7, the V gene TRBV4-1; a possible D gene is TRBD2 (6 bases). Written as DNA, the CDR3 is TGCGCCAGCAGCCGCGGGACGGTACCCTACGAGCAGTACTTC. As protein: CASSRGTVPYEQYF.